This T cell receptor (beta chain) comes out of a study of OX40 agonist ivuxolimab in advanced cancers. This CDR3 is 14 amino acids long. In germline, CDR1 is MNHEY, CDR2 SMNVEV (reference sequence). V was clipped by 3 bases and J by 6 bases, with 11 bases between them. Here immunoSEQ multiplex PCR was the method, and the copy in TCRdb shows in-frame clones only, minus some. The sample shows approximately 30,000 clones, less than 95% of them seen only once. Blood got drawn at baseline, again on cycle 4 day 1, and then on cycle 7 day 1. This material consisted of CD4+ or CD8+ T cells sorted from blood, taken in a trial of the OX40 agonist ivuxolimab. This sequence originates from an adult with an advanced solid tumor such as melanoma, head and neck, liver or kidney cancer. This chain uses TRBV27 with TRBJ1-4; D remains ambiguous. This CDR3 is CASSFLGRDEKLFF. CDR3 sequence (DNA): TGTGCCAGCAGTTTCTTAGGCCGAGATGAAAAACTGTTTTTT.